This T cell receptor (beta chain) was documented in a study of T cells in tuberculosis. About the research overall: The T cells targeted glucose monomycolate, a mycobacterial lipid, via CD1B. A South African cohort included IGRA-negative adolescents, latently infected IGRA-positive adolescents and adults with active tuberculosis.

Time point indicated: new active TB diagnosis, blood taken before or within 7 days of starting treatment. Active tuberculosis patients were new diagnoses, HIV-seronegative, South African, and aged 18 years or older. Comment on this clone: The antigen remains undetermined.

Produced via immunoSEQ multiplex PCR; TCRdb's table is partial and in-frame only. Here the sample spans around 33,000 clones, 80% to 95% being singletons. V gave up 11 bases and J gave up 2 bases; unmatched junction bases: 10. Germline lookup yields CDR1 MNHEY and CDR2 SMNVEV (reference sequence). CDR3 length: 15 residues. Study results and limitations: Active tuberculosis patients had shorter CDR3-alpha; the beta difference was nonsignificant.

Source: PBMCs, taken at tuberculosis diagnosis. V and J are TRBV27 and TRBJ2-7, with 12 bases matching TRBD2. The TCR sequence derives from an adult with tuberculosis. CDR3: CAAGLAGGGTYEQYF. DNA for the CDR3: TGTGCCGCCGGGCTAGCGGGAGGGGGAACCTACGAGCAGTACTTC.